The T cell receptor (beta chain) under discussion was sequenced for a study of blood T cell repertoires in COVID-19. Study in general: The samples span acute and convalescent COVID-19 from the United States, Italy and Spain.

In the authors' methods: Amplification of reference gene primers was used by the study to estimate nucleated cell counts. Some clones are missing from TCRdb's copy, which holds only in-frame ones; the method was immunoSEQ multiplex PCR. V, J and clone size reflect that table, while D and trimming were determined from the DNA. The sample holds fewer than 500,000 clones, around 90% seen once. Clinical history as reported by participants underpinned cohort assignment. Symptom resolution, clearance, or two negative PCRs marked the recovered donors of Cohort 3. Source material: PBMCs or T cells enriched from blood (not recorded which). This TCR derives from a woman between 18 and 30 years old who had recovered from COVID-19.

The CDR3 DNA sequence: TGCGCCAGCAGCATACAGGGAGAGGACACTGAAGCTTTCTTT. It is translated as CASSIQGEDTEAFF. The chain couples TRBV5-1 to TRBJ1-1; D is possibly TRBD1 (6 bases). The germline V gene encodes CDR1 SGHRS and CDR2 YFSETQ. Trimming shortened V by 4 bases and J by 3 bases, and 13 bases separated the two germline ends. This CDR3 comprises 14 residues.